A single sample is the source of the 27 T cell receptor beta chains below, sequenced in a study of CD8+ T cells in alopecia areata. Sequencing templates came from extracted RNA that was reverse transcribed into cDNA. TCRdb keeps only in-frame clones here, not all; method: immunoSEQ multiplex PCR. The sample carries around 210,000 clones, more than 50% recorded once. The sample was CD8+ T cells sorted from blood. These receptors were collected from a human donor in good health.

In this sample, this clone turned up a few times. The chain joins TRBV29-1 to TRBJ1-2; no firm D call. V shed 6 bases and J shed 6 bases, with 17 bases lying between them. The germline CDR1 and CDR2 sequences are SQVTM and ANQGSEA. CDR3 size: 13 residues. This CDR3 reads CSVRPASEDGYTF. The CDR3, as DNA: TGCAGCGTCAGGCCGGCATCGGAGGATGGCTACACCTTC. Based on the CDR3 plus reference TRBV29-1 and TRBJ1-2, the full variable domain is SAVISQKPSRDICQRGTSLTIQCQVDSQVTMMFWYRQQPGQSLTLIATANQGSEATYESGFVIDKFPISRPNLTFSTLTVSNMSPEDSSIYLCSVRPASEDGYTFGSGTRLTVV.

This chain connects TRBV13 to TRBJ2-7; D gene uncertain. CDR1 PRHDT and CDR2 FYEKMQ come from the germline V gene (reference sequence). V lost 6 bases and J 1 base, leaving 10 bases between the germline ends. CDR3 length: 13 residues. The CDR3, as DNA: TGTGCCAGCAGTTCCGGCGCGTCCTACGAGCAGTACTTC. Translating it yields CASSSGASYEQYF.

V usage is TRBV23-1 and J usage is TRBJ1-5; 7 nucleotides align to TRBD1. TRBV23-1 is an open reading frame, and its role is uncertain. The J segment lost 0 bases and the V segment lost 4 bases, leaving 15 bases of the junction unmatched. This CDR3 has 19 amino acids. This CDR3 reads CASSLKSGTASYSNQPQHF. DNA for the CDR3: TGCGCCAGCAGTCTCAAGTCCGGGACAGCCTCGTATAGCAATCAGCCCCAGCATTTT.

CDR3: CAIRAAPYQETQYF. The CDR3 nucleotides are TGTGCCATCCGGGCAGCACCGTACCAAGAGACCCAGTACTTC. The V and J genes are TRBV6-5 and TRBJ2-5; D gene uncertain. V lost 10 bases, J lost 0 bases, and 15 bases lay in between. Germline V lookup: CDR1 MNHEY, CDR2 SVGAGI. The CDR3 sequence is 14 residues long.

This clone was observed a few times. The chain is built from TRBV13 and TRBJ2-7, with 8 bases matching TRBD2. V gave up 8 bases and J gave up 0 bases; unmatched junction bases: 3. The germline V gene has CDR1 PRHDT and CDR2 FYEKMQ (reference sequence). The CDR3 has 13 amino acids. For the CDR3, the DNA is TGTGCCAGCTCGGGAGGGAGCTCCTACGAGCAGTACTTC. Encoded protein: CASSGGSSYEQYF.

This rearrangement joins TRBV15 to TRBJ1-1; D is ambiguous. V lost 5 bases and J 4 bases, leaving 11 bases between the germline ends. In germline, CDR1 is LNHNV, CDR2 YYDKDF (reference sequence). The CDR3 sequence is 13 residues long. The CDR3 bases are TGTGCCACCAGCCCCGGTGGTTTCACTGAAGCTTTCTTT. It yields the protein CATSPGGFTEAFF.

This chain connects TRBV7-8 to TRBJ2-7, with 9 bases aligning to TRBD2. Germline V CDR1 and CDR2: SGHVS, FQNEAQ. With 5 bases clipped from V and 1 base from J, the junction kept 6 bases outside the gene matches. The CDR3 has 15 residues. The CDR3 reads CASSPGLAGSYEQYF. The CDR3 bases are TGTGCCAGCAGCCCCGGGCTAGCGGGGTCCTACGAGCAGTACTTC.

This rearrangement joins TRBV2 to TRBJ1-6; 8 bases are shared with TRBD1. The germline CDR1 and CDR2 sequences are SNHLY and FYNNEI. V lost 8 bases to trimming and J lost 0 bases; unmatched junction nucleotides: 6. The CDR3 is 16 amino acids. The CDR3 region is CASQDRGFSYNSPLHF. The CDR3 coding sequence is TGTGCCAGCCAAGACAGGGGCTTCTCCTATAATTCACCCCTCCACTTT. Filled out from reference TRBV2 and TRBJ1-6, the complete variable domain reads EPEVTQTPSHQVTQMGQEVILRCVPISNHLYFYWYRQILGQKVEFLVSFYNNEISEKSEIFDDQFSVERPDGSNFTLKIRSTKLEDSAMYFCASQDRGFSYNSPLHFGNGTRLTVT.

Concerning this clone itself: The identical CDR3 is also encoded by other nucleotide sequences in the sample. The J gene is TRBJ2-3, the V gene TRBV30, with D unresolved. CDR1 GTSNPN and CDR2 SVGIG come from the germline V gene (reference sequence). The V end lost 1 base, the J end lost 3 bases, and 5 bases lay between the germline ends. This CDR3 is 12 amino acids long. CDR3 sequence: CAWSDSTDTQYF. The CDR3 DNA is TGTGCCTGGAGTGACTCGACAGATACGCAGTATTTT.

In regard to this clone: An end of the junction differs from the germline gene, which may be a read error. The V call is TRBV5-6, the J call TRBJ1-1, with TRBD1 identical over 8 bases. Germline V gene sequence: CDR1 SGHDT, CDR2 YYEEEE. The CDR3 extends over 14 amino acids. The DNA for the CDR3 is TGTGCCACCAGCGACAGGGGTTTGAACACTGAAGCTTTCTTT. This sequence encodes CATSDRGLNTEAFF.

For the CDR3, the DNA is TGTGCCAGCAGCCCTGGACTAGCGGGTGATGAGCAGTTCTTC. Translated: CASSPGLAGDEQFF. This chain links TRBV9 with TRBJ2-1; TRBD2 matches at 11 bases. Germline values: CDR1 SGDLS, CDR2 YYNGEE. The length of the CDR3 is 14 residues. Trimming took 4 bases from V and 8 from J; bases not matched to a gene: 5.

The CDR3 reads CASSELDTEAFF. In DNA form, the CDR3 reads TGTGCCAGCAGTGAATTGGACACTGAAGCTTTCTTT. V usage is TRBV25-1 and J usage is TRBJ1-1, with unresolved D. The V end was cut by 1 base, the J end by 3 bases, with 3 bases between. Germline CDR1 is MGHDK and CDR2 is SYGVNS. The CDR3 runs to 12 residues.

CDR3 region: CASSLDRGETQYF. The CDR3 DNA sequence: TGTGCCAGCAGCCTCGACAGGGGGGAGACCCAGTACTTC. V gene TRBV14 combines with J gene TRBJ2-5; 9 bases match TRBD1. Germline values: CDR1 SGHDN, CDR2 FVKESK. The CDR3 is 13 residues long. J was trimmed by 5 bases and V by 4 bases; bases with no gene match: 2. The whole variable domain, remainder taken from reference TRBV14 and TRBJ2-5, is EAGVTQFPSHSVIEKGQTVTLRCDPISGHDNLYWYRRVMGKEIKFLLHFVKESKQDESGMPNNRFLAERTGGTYSTLKVQPAELEDSGVYFCASSLDRGETQYFGPGTRLLVL.

The chain carries TRBV6-1 and TRBJ2-2; unclear D gene. Germline CDR1 is MNHNS and CDR2 is SASEGT. Trimming cost V 0 bases and J 6 bases, with 5 bases left between them. This CDR3 spans 13 amino acids. This chain's CDR3 is CASSEALPGELFF. CDR3 nucleotides: TGTGCCAGCAGTGAAGCGCTTCCCGGGGAGCTGTTTTTT.

This clone is deemed large (0.1 to 1%). The V gene is TRBV19, the J gene TRBJ2-1; TRBD2 matches at 8 bases. CDR1 LNHDA and CDR2 SQIVND come from the germline V gene (reference sequence). The V segment lost 8 bases and the J segment 12 bases; nucleotides outside the gene matches: 9. The CDR3 sequence is 12 residues long. The CDR3 here is CASSNFSGGQFF. Here the CDR3 DNA reads TGTGCCAGTTCAAACTTCAGCGGGGGGCAGTTCTTC.

This chain links TRBV9 with TRBJ1-2, with D unclear. Germline CDR1 reads SGDLS; CDR2 reads YYNGEE. V was trimmed by 0 bases and J by 8 bases, leaving 8 bases between them. This CDR3 region has 12 residues. The CDR3 loop is CASSVEGGGYTF. The CDR3 DNA is TGTGCCAGCAGCGTAGAGGGAGGAGGCTACACCTTC.

The J gene is TRBJ2-5, the V gene TRBV6-5; possibly TRBD2 for D (6 bases). There are 15 residues in the CDR3. Germline CDR1 reads MNHEY; CDR2 reads SVGAGI. The V and J ends lost 2 bases and 0 bases respectively, with 10 bases between them. Here the CDR3 reads CASSYGAGNQETQYF. Here the CDR3 DNA reads TGTGCCAGCAGTTACGGCGCGGGGAACCAAGAGACCCAGTACTTC.

The sample holds a few counts of this clone. The chain carries TRBV2 and TRBJ1-3; D remains unclear. V shed 3 bases and J shed 0 bases, with 9 bases lying between them. Germline lookup yields CDR1 SNHLY and CDR2 FYNNEI. The CDR3 consists of 15 residues. This CDR3 reads CASSDAESSGNTIYF. The CDR3 nucleotides read TGTGCCAGCAGTGACGCAGAAAGCTCTGGAAACACCATATATTTT.

V is TRBV9 and J is TRBJ2-1; maybe TRBD1 (5 bases). CDR3 length: 14 amino acids. Germline V gives CDR1 SGDLS, CDR2 YYNGEE. The germline V and J ends were trimmed by 4 bases and 4 bases, with 12 bases remaining between them. The CDR3 bases are TGTGCCAGCAGCCTCGGACAATCTTACAATGAGCAGTTCTTC. As protein: CASSLGQSYNEQFF.

This clone has a handful of counts. The chain is built from TRBV27 and TRBJ2-3, with D tentatively TRBD2 (6 bases). Per germline, CDR1 MNHEY and CDR2 SMNVEV (reference sequence). V gave up 1 base and J gave up 3 bases, with 8 bases separating them. The CDR3 spans 14 residues. CDR3 amino acids: CASSLWGTTDTQYF. DNA of the CDR3: TGTGCCAGCAGTTTATGGGGGACTACAGATACGCAGTATTTT.

This chain links TRBV30 with TRBJ2-7; D is possibly TRBD2 (5 bases). The germline V gene has CDR1 GTSNPN and CDR2 SVGIG (reference sequence). The CDR3 is 15 amino acids. Trimming took off 0 bases at V and 3 bases at J, with 15 bases between the two ends. CDR3 protein: CAWSVPRQRDYEQYF. CDR3 coding DNA: TGTGCCTGGAGTGTCCCTAGACAACGGGACTACGAGCAGTACTTC.

The chain combines TRBV6-5 with TRBJ2-5; 8 nucleotides align to TRBD1. Germline CDR1 MNHEY, CDR2 SVGAGI. This CDR3 has 15 amino acids. V gave up 5 bases and J gave up 5 bases; unmatched junction bases: 10. CDR3 loop: CASSGTGMTGETQYF. The CDR3, as DNA: TGTGCCAGCAGTGGGACAGGAATGACCGGGGAGACCCAGTACTTC.

This sequence joins TRBV25-1 and TRBJ2-6; D is ambiguous. From germline, CDR1 is MGHDK and CDR2 SYGVNS. This CDR3 contains 17 residues. The V gene lost 4 bases and the J gene lost 0 bases, with 13 bases spanning the gap. For the CDR3, the DNA is TGTGCCAGCAGTGGGGGTGGGTCCTCCTCTGGGGCCAACGTCCTGACTTTC. As protein: CASSGGGSSSGANVLTF.

The J gene is TRBJ1-5, the V gene TRBV7-8; D remains ambiguous. Trimming left V 2 bases short and J 9 bases short, with 17 bases between. CDR1 is SGHVS and CDR2 is FQNEAQ in the germline V gene. The CDR3 has 15 amino acids. The CDR3 is CASSLSGMEESPQHF. The CDR3 nucleotides are TGTGCCAGCAGCTTAAGCGGGATGGAGGAGTCGCCCCAGCATTTT.

V and J are TRBV25-1 and TRBJ2-7; D gene ambiguous. In germline, CDR1 is MGHDK, CDR2 SYGVNS. Trimming cost V 10 bases and J 5 bases, with 15 bases left between them. The CDR3 has 12 residues. The CDR3 DNA is TGTGCCACCCTCACTGGGGTCCACGAGCAGTACTTC. It encodes CATLTGVHEQYF.

This clone was picked up one time. The chain couples TRBV13 to TRBJ2-1; the D gene is possibly TRBD1 (6 bases). This CDR3 region has 15 residues. Germline V gene sequence: CDR1 PRHDT, CDR2 FYEKMQ (reference sequence). V was clipped by 7 bases and J by 4 bases, with 17 bases between them. CDR3 nucleotide sequence: TGTGCCAGCAAGAGGGGCAGGGGTTCGTACAATGAGCAGTTCTTC. It translates to CASKRGRGSYNEQFF.

This clone was found a few times. The chain employs TRBV14 and TRBJ1-1, with no clear D. The CDR3 has 12 amino acids. CDR1 and CDR2 from the germline V gene are SGHDN and FVKESK. Trimming left V 4 bases short and J 6 bases short, with 9 bases between. The CDR3 is CASSRQSPEAFF. The CDR3 coding sequence is TGTGCCAGCAGCCGACAAAGCCCTGAAGCTTTCTTT.